These 20 T cell receptor beta chains originate from one sample sequenced in a study of read filtering for tumor transcriptome and immune sequencing. Molecular barcoded adaptors covering alpha/delta and beta/gamma chains were used on roughly 400 ng RNA. Each CDR3 protein gets one entry after TCRdb re-called the reads with MiXCR. This table holds about 37,000 distinct CDR3 sequences, roughly 13% found once. The source material was a population of CD138-negative cells sorted from bone marrow. The receptors come from a donor over 35 with multiple myeloma.

This clonotype was seen ten or more times. The chain joins TRBV6-1 to TRBJ2-7, with D tentatively TRBD1 (6 bases). V dropped 2 bases and J dropped 4 bases, with 12 bases sitting between them. CDR1 is MNHNS and CDR2 is SASEGT in the germline V gene. The CDR3 loop spans 14 amino acids. The CDR3 region has the DNA TGTGCCAGCAGTGAAAGCTGGGGGCGGTACGAGCAGTACTTC. It translates to CASSESWGRYEQYF.

Many counts were recorded for this clonotype. This rearrangement joins TRBV7-2 to TRBJ2-1; 8 bases are a match to TRBD2. This CDR3 has 15 residues. Germline V gives CDR1 SGHTA, CDR2 FQGNSA. V lost 1 base, J lost 9 bases, and 8 bases stayed unmatched. This CDR3 reads CASSLVHGAGGEQFF. The DNA of the CDR3 is TGTGCCAGCAGCTTAGTTCACGGCGCGGGGGGTGAGCAGTTCTTC.

This clonotype was picked up many times. The V call is TRBV3-1, the J call TRBJ2-7; 7 nucleotides line up with TRBD1. The CDR3 length is 16 residues. Germline V gene sequence: CDR1 LGHDT, CDR2 YNNKEL (reference sequence). V lost 5 bases, J lost 2 bases, and 12 bases stayed unmatched. CDR3 DNA sequence: TGTGCCAGCAGCGCAACCCGGGACAGTCTCACCTACGAGCAGTACTTC. Protein: CASSATRDSLTYEQYF.

Comments on this clonotype: This likely reflects a read error, since a far larger clone is one base away. J is TRBJ1-5 and V is TRBV7-9; 8 bases are shared with TRBD1. CDR1 and CDR2 (germline): SEHNR, FQNEAQ (reference sequence). The length of the CDR3 is 13 residues. CDR3 protein: CAISQDRAQPQHF. The CDR3 DNA reads as TGTGCCATCAGCCAGGACAGGGCTCAGCCCCAGCATTTT.

In this sample, this clonotype turned up many times. The V and J genes are TRBV3-1 and TRBJ2-3, with TRBD2 identical over 14 bases. Germline V gene lookup returns CDR1 LGHDT and CDR2 YNNKEL (reference sequence). The V and J ends lost 4 bases and 6 bases, in that order; junction bases with no gene match: 21. CDR3 length: 21 residues. The DNA of the CDR3 is TGTGCCAGCAGCCCACTTGGGACTCCGGGACTAGCGGGAGAAGGGCACGATACGCAGTATTTT. Its protein product is CASSPLGTPGLAGEGHDTQYF.

Worth noting for this clonotype: A clone one base away is much larger, so this may be a read error. The chain joins TRBV4-3 to TRBJ2-3; D remains ambiguous. Germline-derived CDR1 and CDR2 are LGHNA and YSLEER. This CDR3 has 15 amino acids. CDR3 sequence reads: CASSQEVLVPDMQYF. The CDR3 nucleotides are TGCGCCAGCAGCCAAGAGGTCTTAGTACCCGATATGCAGTATTTT.

This clonotype showed up many times. Sequence at one end of the junction differs from germline and may be a read error. The gene calls are TRBV19 and TRBJ2-1; 12 bases align to TRBD2. Looked up from germline, CDR1 is LNHDA and CDR2 is SQIVND (reference sequence). This CDR3 contains 15 residues. CDR3 in DNA: TGTGCCATTAGTAAGACTAGCGGGAGCCACAATGAGCAGTTCTTC. Amino acids: CAISKTSGSHNEQFF.

This clonotype was counted many times. This sequence joins TRBV11-2 and TRBJ2-6, with 12 bases lining up with TRBD2. Germline CDR1 reads SGHAT; CDR2 reads FQNNGV. Trimming at V came to 1 base and at J to 1 base, leaving 2 bases not matched to a gene. The CDR3 is made up of 18 amino acids. CDR3 sequence (DNA): TGTGCCAGCAGCTTAGCTAGCGGGGGGGTATCTGGGGCCAACGTCCTGACTTTC. It codes for CASSLASGGVSGANVLTF.

This clonotype appeared many times. The chain employs TRBV29-1 and TRBJ2-1; 9 positions agree with TRBD1. The ends lost 5 bases at V and 2 bases at J; junction bases unmatched: 4. CDR3 length: 14 residues. CDR1 is SQVTM, CDR2 ANQGSEA, per germline. CDR3 loop: CSVKNRGPYNEQFF. CDR3 coding DNA: TGCAGCGTTAAAAACAGGGGGCCCTACAATGAGCAGTTCTTC.

In its sample, this clonotype was seen many times. This chain uses TRBV5-1 with TRBJ2-3, with D unclear. Trimming took 2 bases from V and 0 from J, leaving 10 bases between them. The germline gives CDR1 SGHRS, CDR2 YFSETQ. There are 15 residues in the CDR3. In nucleotides, the CDR3 is TGCGCCAGCAGCTTCGTGGGGAAAAGCACAGATACGCAGTATTTT. Translating gives CASSFVGKSTDTQYF.

In this sample, this clonotype turned up many times. The rearrangement joins TRBV20-1 to TRBJ2-7, with 7 bases matching TRBD1. Trimming removed 5 bases from V and 2 bases from J; junction bases left unmatched: 15. The germline V gene encodes CDR1 DFQATT and CDR2 SNEGSKA (reference sequence). The CDR3 sequence is 16 residues long. The CDR3 DNA follows: TGCAGTGCTCAAGGGGGCAGGAAGACCCCTACCTACGAGCAGTACTTC. As protein: CSAQGGRKTPTYEQYF.

As to this clonotype: This may come from a read error, since a much larger clone is one base off. The V and J genes are TRBV12-3 or TRBV12-4 and TRBJ2-1, with D tentatively TRBD1 (6 bases). The CDR3 has 12 amino acids. V was trimmed by 5 bases and J by 9 bases, leaving 11 bases between them. The CDR3 is CASSPTGREQFF. The CDR3 DNA follows: TGTGCCAGCAGTCCTACAGGGCGTGAGCAGTTCTTC.

This clonotype was observed many times. The chain carries TRBV29-1 and TRBJ1-1; TRBD1 might be the D (6 bases). Looked up from germline, CDR1 is SQVTM and CDR2 is ANQGSEA. Trimming pared 5 bases from V and 0 bases from J, leaving 13 bases between. The CDR3 is 14 residues long. The CDR3 region is CSVTSGEVNTEAFF. The DNA for the CDR3 is TGCAGCGTTACCTCAGGGGAGGTGAACACTGAAGCTTTCTTT.

In its sample, this clonotype was seen many times. V usage is TRBV20-1 and J usage is TRBJ2-1; 8 positions agree with TRBD2. The CDR3 loop spans 19 amino acids. The germline V gene has CDR1 DFQATT and CDR2 SNEGSKA (reference sequence). With 6 bases clipped from V and 1 base from J, the junction kept 20 bases outside the gene matches. The CDR3 here is CSAIPGLERGISSYNEQFF. DNA for the CDR3: TGCAGTGCCATCCCGGGACTAGAAAGAGGTATTAGTTCCTACAATGAGCAGTTCTTC.

This clonotype was recorded at least ten times. The rearrangement joins TRBV29-1 to TRBJ2-1, with TRBD1 matching 7 bases. The CDR3 runs to 15 residues. J gave up 0 bases and V 3 bases, and 5 bases lay outside the gene matches. CDR1 and CDR2 from the germline V gene are SQVTM and ANQGSEA. The CDR3 reads CSVDPAGGSYNEQFF. CDR3 DNA sequence: TGCAGCGTTGATCCGGCAGGGGGCTCCTACAATGAGCAGTTCTTC.

This clonotype was observed many times. V usage is TRBV6-6 and J usage is TRBJ2-7, with D perhaps given as TRBD1 or TRBD2 (5 bases each). Trimming shortened V by 0 bases and J by 4 bases, and 10 bases separated the two germline ends. Per the germline V gene, CDR1 is MNHNY and CDR2 is SVGAGI (reference sequence). The CDR3 is 14 residues long. Here the CDR3 DNA reads TGTGCCAGCAGTTACTCGAGGGACGGATACGAGCAGTACTTC. Amino acids: CASSYSRDGYEQYF.

This rearrangement joins TRBV15 to TRBJ2-3, with 9 bases matching TRBD2. This CDR3 is 17 amino acids long. With V trimmed by 1 base and J by 5 bases, 10 bases remained unmatched. Germline V lookup: CDR1 LNHNV, CDR2 YYDKDF (reference sequence). The CDR3 protein is CATSRGQAGGPQDTQYF. The CDR3, as DNA: TGTGCCACCAGCAGAGGTCAAGCGGGAGGTCCCCAAGATACGCAGTATTTT.

There are many counts of this clonotype. The rearrangement joins TRBV27 to TRBJ2-6; 8 bases align to TRBD1. Germline CDR1 is MNHEY and CDR2 is SMNVEV (reference sequence). The CDR3 has 16 amino acids. The V segment lost 5 bases and the J segment 3 bases; nucleotides outside the gene matches: 6. CDR3 nucleotides: TGTGCCAGCAGTCCCTGGACAGGGTTTGGGGCCAACGTCCTGACTTTC. The encoded protein is CASSPWTGFGANVLTF.

Note on this clonotype: This clone may be a read error of a much larger clone one base away. In this CDR3 the conserved last residue, phenylalanine or tryptophan, is missing, so a read error is likely. This sequence joins TRBV5-1 and TRBJ2-5, with D unresolved. CDR1 is SGHRS and CDR2 is YFSETQ in the germline V gene. CDR3 length equals 13 residues. Between the trimmed V and J ends, which lost 2 bases and 5 bases, there was a span of 10 bases. The CDR3 is CASSFSVQETQYL. The CDR3 DNA reads TGCGCCAGCAGCTTTTCTGTCCAGGAGACCCAGTACCTC.

The chain couples TRBV7-9 to TRBJ2-3; D may be TRBD1 (5 bases). Trimming left V 4 bases short and J 1 base short, with 12 bases between. Germline CDR1 is SEHNR and CDR2 is FQNEAQ (reference sequence). This CDR3 is 15 amino acids long. This CDR3 reads CASSSLGVGTDTQYF. In nucleotides, the CDR3 is TGTGCCAGCAGCTCCCTAGGGGTAGGCACAGATACGCAGTATTTT.